These 28 T cell receptor beta chains originate from one sample sequenced in a study of T-cell memory formation after mild COVID-19. TCRdb passed the 5' RACE reads through MiXCR, listing each CDR3 protein once. This table holds around 310,000 distinct CDR3 sequences, about 13% found once. The source material was PBMCs or a T cell subset sorted from them (not recorded which). The receptor set was obtained from a man aged 18 to 29 who had mild COVID-19 (a few samples of this study predate the infection). Cell type and time point are not known.

This clonotype was seen a few times. The V call is TRBV7-2, the J call TRBJ1-5; D uncertain. Germline assignment: CDR1 SGHTA and CDR2 FQGNSA. The CDR3 is 14 residues long. Deletions cut 0 bases from V and 5 bases from J, with 8 bases between. Here the CDR3 DNA reads TGTGCCAGCAGCTTAGCAGGGTTGTATCAGCCCCAGCATTTT. Translation: CASSLAGLYQPQHF. The entire variable domain, with the rest obtained from reference TRBV7-2 and TRBJ1-5, is as follows: GAGVSQSPSNKVTEKGKDVELRCDPISGHTALYWYRQSLGQGLEFLIYFQGNSAPDKSGLPSDRFSAERTGGSVSTLTIQRTQQEDSAVYLCASSLAGLYQPQHFGDGTRLSIL.

A few counts support this clonotype. This sequence joins TRBV7-2 and TRBJ2-7; 7 bases fit TRBD1. Germline V gives CDR1 SGHTA, CDR2 FQGNSA. V gave up 1 base and J gave up 5 bases; unmatched junction bases: 14. The CDR3 totals 17 residues. The CDR3 sequence is CASSLVMGAGGFDEQYF. The CDR3 coding sequence is TGTGCCAGCAGCTTAGTGATGGGGGCAGGGGGTTTCGACGAGCAGTACTTC.

This clonotype was recorded a few times. V and J are TRBV9 and TRBJ2-4, with D unresolved. Looked up from germline, CDR1 is SGDLS and CDR2 is YYNGEE. The V and J ends lost 2 bases and 3 bases respectively, with 9 bases between them. There are 14 residues in the CDR3. CDR3 sequence: CASSVGGRKNIQYF. The CDR3 DNA is TGTGCCAGCAGCGTCGGCGGCCGCAAAAACATTCAGTACTTC.

This clonotype was seen repeatedly, ten times or more. The V call is TRBV3-1, the J call TRBJ2-7, with D possibly being TRBD2 (7 bases). In germline, CDR1 is LGHDT, CDR2 YNNKEL (reference sequence). V lost 3 bases and J lost 6, with 21 bases in between. CDR3 length equals 16 residues. For the CDR3, the DNA is TGTGCCAGCAGCCATGAGGGGGGGCTCGGATCCAGCGAGCAGTACTTC. Encoded protein: CASSHEGGLGSSEQYF.

The chain is built from TRBV20-1 and TRBJ2-7; D gene unclear. This CDR3 contains 12 residues. Germline loops: CDR1 DFQATT, CDR2 SNEGSKA (reference sequence). Trimming took 5 bases from V and 2 from J, leaving 10 bases between them. CDR3: CSAATAPYEQYV. For the CDR3, the DNA is TGCAGTGCTGCAACGGCCCCCTACGAGCAGTACGTC.

This clonotype was seen only a few times. The V gene is TRBV12-3 or TRBV12-4, the J gene TRBJ1-1; D is unresolved. The CDR3 runs 17 residues. Trimming stripped 1 base from V and 3 bases from J, with 18 bases between. CDR3 sequence reads: CASSLGNRGRQDTEAFF. The CDR3 region has the DNA TGTGCCAGCAGTTTAGGTAATCGCGGCAGGCAGGACACTGAAGCTTTCTTT.

This clonotype was recorded many times. This sequence joins TRBV20-1 and TRBJ2-1; 9 nucleotides line up with TRBD2. The length of the CDR3 is 16 residues. Germline V gene lookup returns CDR1 DFQATT and CDR2 SNEGSKA (reference sequence). J gave up 2 bases and V 6 bases, and 11 bases lay outside the gene matches. The CDR3 here is CSAMVLLAGTYNEQFF. CDR3 coding DNA: TGCAGTGCCATGGTTCTCCTAGCGGGGACCTACAATGAGCAGTTCTTC.

This chain links TRBV7-9 with TRBJ1-2, with 9 bases fitting TRBD1. CDR3 length: 14 amino acids. After removal of 5 bases from V and 8 bases from J, the junction contained 9 bases not matched to a gene. Germline values: CDR1 SEHNR, CDR2 FQNEAQ (reference sequence). CDR3: CASSQTTGGEGYTF. CDR3 sequence (DNA): TGTGCCAGCAGCCAAACAACAGGGGGCGAGGGCTACACCTTC.

The CDR3 coding sequence is TGCGCCAGCAGCTTGGATACGAGGGTACGGTCCGGAAACACCATATATTTT. This gives the protein CASSLDTRVRSGNTIYF. The chain couples TRBV5-1 to TRBJ1-3, with D unclear. There are 17 residues in the CDR3. V gave up 0 bases and J gave up 4 bases, with 17 bases separating them. Germline CDR1 is SGHRS and CDR2 is YFSETQ. Drawing the rest from reference TRBV5-1 and TRBJ1-3, the complete variable domain is KAGVTQTPRYLIKTRGQQVTLSCSPISGHRSVSWYQQTPGQGLQFLFEYFSETQRNKGNFPGRFSGRQFSNSRSEMNVSTLELGDSALYLCASSLDTRVRSGNTIYFGEGSWLTVV.

The gene calls are TRBV9 and TRBJ2-7; maybe TRBD2 (5 bases). Germline values: CDR1 SGDLS, CDR2 YYNGEE. This CDR3 comprises 14 residues. V dropped 4 bases and J dropped 0 bases, with 11 bases sitting between them. For the CDR3, the DNA is TGTGCCAGCAGCCCAGTGGACTCCTCCTACGAGCAGTACTTC. This sequence encodes CASSPVDSSYEQYF.

This clonotype was recorded many times. The chain employs TRBV20-1 and TRBJ2-3, with no clear D. The V end was cut by 6 bases, the J end by 0 bases, with 13 bases between. Germline V gene sequence: CDR1 DFQATT, CDR2 SNEGSKA (reference sequence). CDR3 length equals 14 residues. The CDR3 nucleotides read TGCAGTGCCCCAAGTGGTGTTAGCACAGATACGCAGTATTTT. It translates to CSAPSGVSTDTQYF.

The chain has TRBV28 and TRBJ1-2; D is possibly TRBD1 (6 bases). Trimming pared 6 bases from V and 2 bases from J, leaving 16 bases between. There are 15 residues in the CDR3. Germline lookup yields CDR1 MDHEN and CDR2 SYDVKM. The CDR3 nucleotides read TGTGCCAGCAGAACTCCTGCCCAGGGGAACTATGGCTACACCTTC. Its protein is CASRTPAQGNYGYTF.

This clonotype was seen a handful of times. V gene TRBV10-3 combines with J gene TRBJ1-1, with a weak D call TRBD1 (5 bases). V dropped 4 bases and J dropped 0 bases, with 12 bases sitting between them. This CDR3 has 15 residues. Per germline, CDR1 ENHRY and CDR2 SYGVKD. This CDR3 is CAISGEKDMNTEAFF. CDR3 DNA sequence: TGTGCCATCAGTGGAGAGAAGGACATGAACACTGAAGCTTTCTTT.

The table lists this clonotype with many counts. This chain joins TRBV20-1 and TRBJ2-7, with no clear D. This CDR3 contains 11 residues. Germline lookup yields CDR1 DFQATT and CDR2 SNEGSKA (reference sequence). The V and J ends lost 0 bases and 3 bases respectively, with 3 bases between them. The CDR3 loop is CSAREGYEQYV. As DNA, the CDR3 is TGCAGTGCTAGAGAGGGCTACGAGCAGTACGTC.

This rearrangement joins TRBV6-2 or TRBV6-3 to TRBJ1-2, with no clear D. This CDR3 comprises 10 residues. Trimming removed 10 bases from V and 7 bases from J, with 10 bases in between. The germline V gene encodes CDR1 MNHEY and CDR2 SVGEGT. CDR3 DNA sequence: TGTGCCACCTCTTCGAGTGGCTACACCTTC. Its translation is CATSSSGYTF.

There are a few counts of this clonotype. This chain joins TRBV7-9 and TRBJ2-3; the D is unclear. In germline, CDR1 is SEHNR, CDR2 FQNEAQ (reference sequence). Trimming cost V 1 base and J 2 bases, with 4 bases left between them. CDR3 length equals 13 residues. In DNA form, the CDR3 reads TGTGCCAGCAGCTTAGTACACACAGATACGCAGTATTTT. Protein product: CASSLVHTDTQYF.

Only a few counts were recorded for this clonotype. V gene TRBV7-2 combines with J gene TRBJ2-2, with 8 bases lining up with TRBD2. CDR3 length: 15 residues. V shed 2 bases, J shed 5 bases, and the junction held 4 bases outside the gene matches. Germline V gene sequence: CDR1 SGHTA, CDR2 FQGNSA. The CDR3 DNA is TGTGCCAGCAGCTTACTTAGCGGGGAAACCGGGGAGCTGTTTTTT. Amino acids: CASSLLSGETGELFF.

This clonotype was observed many times. The chain has TRBV6-5 and TRBJ1-2; a weak D match, TRBD1 (5 bases). The CDR3 loop spans 13 amino acids. Between the trimmed V and J ends, which lost 6 bases and 4 bases, there was a span of 12 bases. Germline V lookup: CDR1 MNHEY, CDR2 SVGAGI. CDR3: CASSPRQGYGYTF. Here the CDR3 DNA reads TGTGCCAGCAGCCCCAGGCAGGGCTATGGCTACACCTTC.

The chain combines TRBV18 with TRBJ2-5, with D hard to call. Germline loops: CDR1 KGHSH, CDR2 LQKENI. This CDR3 is built from 14 residues. V lost 2 bases and J lost 1, with 8 bases in between. CDR3 in amino acids: CASSPAAAQETQYF. The CDR3 DNA sequence: TGTGCCAGCTCACCAGCGGCAGCCCAAGAGACCCAGTACTTC.

This clonotype appeared a few times. The rearrangement joins TRBV19 to TRBJ2-2; 9 bases match TRBD1. Germline CDR1 LNHDA, CDR2 SQIVND (reference sequence). V lost 7 bases, J lost 4 bases, and 7 bases stayed unmatched. The CDR3 loop spans 15 amino acids. The CDR3 loop is CASIGTGKGTGELFF. In DNA, the CDR3 is TGTGCCAGTATCGGGACAGGGAAGGGCACCGGGGAGCTGTTTTTT.

This clonotype was seen a handful of times. The chain has TRBV6-6 and TRBJ1-2; tentatively, D is TRBD1 (6 bases). The length of the CDR3 is 18 residues. V gave up 0 bases and J gave up 5 bases, with 22 bases separating them. The germline V gene has CDR1 MNHNY and CDR2 SVGAGI (reference sequence). CDR3 in amino acids: CASSYSMGARSGGYGYTF. The CDR3 bases are TGTGCCAGCAGTTACTCGATGGGGGCGCGGTCGGGAGGGTATGGCTACACCTTC.

The V gene is TRBV6-5, the J gene TRBJ1-1; no clear D gene. V shed 0 bases and J shed 6 bases, with 17 bases lying between them. Per the germline V gene, CDR1 is MNHEY and CDR2 is SVGAGI. The CDR3 is made up of 16 amino acids. The CDR3 here is CASSYSGGGGRAEAFF. The CDR3 DNA is TGTGCCAGCAGTTACTCGGGTGGAGGCGGAAGGGCTGAAGCTTTCTTT.

In its sample, this clonotype was seen a few times. The V gene is TRBV20-1, the J gene TRBJ2-5, with D possibly TRBD1 on 5 matching bases. Trimming removed 7 bases at V and 5 bases at J, with 17 bases between. The CDR3 loop spans 13 amino acids. The germline V gene encodes CDR1 DFQATT and CDR2 SNEGSKA (reference sequence). CDR3 in amino acids: CSVQGSQGETQYF. In DNA, the CDR3 is TGCAGTGTTCAGGGTAGCCAGGGCGAGACCCAGTACTTC.

This clonotype was found a few times. This chain joins TRBV7-3 and TRBJ2-1, with TRBD2 matching 16 bases. Germline CDR1 is SGHTA and CDR2 is FQGTGA. This CDR3 contains 17 residues. Trimming removed 5 bases from V and 7 bases from J; junction bases left unmatched: 8. The DNA of the CDR3 is TGTGCCAGCAGCCTCACCGGGACTAGCGGGGGGGGTAATGAGCAGTTCTTC. Encoded protein: CASSLTGTSGGGNEQFF.

This clonotype was seen more than once but under ten times. The chain has TRBV29-1 and TRBJ2-2; D is possibly TRBD1 (6 bases). Looked up from germline, CDR1 is SQVTM and CDR2 is ANQGSEA. The CDR3 spans 13 residues. Trimming cost V 3 bases and J 2 bases, with 7 bases left between them. The CDR3 region is CSVEGQNTGELFF. CDR3 coding DNA: TGCAGCGTTGAGGGACAAAACACCGGGGAGCTGTTTTTT.

The rearrangement links TRBV4-3 to TRBJ1-2; no clear D. CDR3 length equals 16 residues. Germline loops: CDR1 LGHNA, CDR2 YSLEER. Deletions cut 4 bases from V and 2 bases from J, with 17 bases between. CDR3 in amino acids: CASSPIVFFGNYGYTF. The CDR3, as DNA: TGCGCCAGCAGCCCCATTGTTTTTTTCGGGAACTATGGCTACACCTTC.

The sample holds a few counts of this clonotype. The V call is TRBV7-8, the J call TRBJ1-2; TRBD1 might be the D (6 bases). Germline lookup yields CDR1 SGHVS and CDR2 FQNEAQ. V was shortened by 0 bases and J by 0 bases, with 23 bases between the two germline ends. The CDR3 is made up of 20 amino acids. The CDR3 here is CASSLAKTMDRQLANYGYTF. The CDR3, as DNA: TGTGCCAGCAGCTTAGCGAAAACCATGGACAGACAACTAGCTAACTATGGCTACACCTTC.

A few counts support this clonotype. The gene calls are TRBV7-8 and TRBJ2-7; the D gene is possibly TRBD1 (5 bases). Germline assignment: CDR1 SGHVS and CDR2 FQNEAQ. This CDR3 region has 14 residues. Between the trimmed V and J ends, which lost 5 bases and 2 bases, there was a span of 13 bases. CDR3 nucleotides: TGTGCCAGCAGCCCGGAAGACAGAGCCTACGAGCAGTACTTC. Its translation is CASSPEDRAYEQYF.